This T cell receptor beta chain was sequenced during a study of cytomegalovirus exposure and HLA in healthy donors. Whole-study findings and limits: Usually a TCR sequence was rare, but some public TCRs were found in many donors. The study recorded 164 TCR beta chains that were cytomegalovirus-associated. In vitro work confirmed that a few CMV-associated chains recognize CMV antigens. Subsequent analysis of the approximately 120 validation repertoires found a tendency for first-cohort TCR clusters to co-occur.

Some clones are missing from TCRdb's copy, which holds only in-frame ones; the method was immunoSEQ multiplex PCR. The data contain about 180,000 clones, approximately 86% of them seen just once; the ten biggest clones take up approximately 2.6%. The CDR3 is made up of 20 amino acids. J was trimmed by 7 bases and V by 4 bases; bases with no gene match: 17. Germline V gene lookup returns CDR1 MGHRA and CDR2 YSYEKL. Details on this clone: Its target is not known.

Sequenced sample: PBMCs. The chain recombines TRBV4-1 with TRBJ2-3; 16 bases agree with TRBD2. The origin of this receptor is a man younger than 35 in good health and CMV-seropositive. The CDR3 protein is CASSRKYSGTSGGDHNTQYF. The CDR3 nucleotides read TGCGCCAGCAGCCGGAAATATTCCGGGACTAGCGGGGGGGACCACAATACGCAGTATTTT.